These 14 T cell receptor beta chains originate from one sample sequenced in a study of regulatory T cells in long-lasting Graves disease. Time point noted: newly diagnosed GD, antithyroid drugs for less than 3 months. From RNA extracted from PBMCs, the TCR library was made. Relying on iRepertoire HTBI primers and Arm-PCR of CDR3 regions, the team built TCR beta libraries. TCRdb re-called the multiplex PCR reads with MiXCR, one entry per CDR3 protein. The sample gives about 460,000 distinct CDR3 sequences, 14% of which show up once; more than 15% is in the top ten. The sample was also linked to a second study, of T cells in Graves' hyperthyroidism and ophthalmopathy.

Sequencing used peripheral blood mononuclear cells (PBMCs), obtained at new diagnosis, from a patient treated with antithyroid drugs. These receptor sequences come from a woman between 50 and 59 years old with Graves disease.

This clonotype was found a few times. The chain has TRBV27 and TRBJ2-1; 8 bases agree with TRBD1. Germline V lookup: CDR1 MNHEY, CDR2 SMNVEV (reference sequence). The CDR3 has 15 amino acids. The junction had 6 bases not matched to a gene; V was cut back by 5 bases and J by 3 bases. The CDR3 DNA sequence: TGTGCCAGCAGTATGACAGGGGTAAGCTACAATGAGCAGTTCTTC. It codes for CASSMTGVSYNEQFF.

This clonotype has at least ten counts. The V call is TRBV5-1, the J call TRBJ2-7; 14 bases are a match to TRBD2. Trimming removed 4 bases from V and 5 bases from J; junction bases left unmatched: 11. Germline CDR1 SGHRS, CDR2 YFSETQ. This CDR3 is built from 17 residues. The CDR3 DNA follows: TGCGCCAGCAGCCCCGACGGACTAGCGGGAGGTCCCCACGAGCAGTACTTC. Translation gives CASSPDGLAGGPHEQYF.

This clonotype showed up many times. J is TRBJ1-4 and V is TRBV2; D unclear. The V gene lost 1 base and the J gene lost 7 bases, with 10 bases spanning the gap. The CDR3 consists of 14 residues. Per the germline V gene, CDR1 is SNHLY and CDR2 is FYNNEI. DNA for the CDR3: TGTGCCAGCAGTGAAGGCGGGGTTACTGAAAAACTGTTTTTT. Its protein product is CASSEGGVTEKLFF. Together with reference TRBV2 and TRBJ1-4, the CDR3 gives the full variable domain: EPEVTQTPSHQVTQMGQEVILRCVPISNHLYFYWYRQILGQKVEFLVSFYNNEISEKSEIFDDQFSVERPDGSNFTLKIRSTKLEDSAMYFCASSEGGVTEKLFFGSGTQLSVL.

This clonotype appeared many times. The rearrangement uses TRBV28 and TRBJ2-3; D may match TRBD1 or TRBD2 (5 bases each). Per the germline V gene, CDR1 is MDHEN and CDR2 is SYDVKM. This CDR3 has 16 residues. V gave up 5 bases and J gave up 4 bases, with 19 bases separating them. The CDR3 reads CASSHPGGVSPDTQYF. The CDR3 DNA reads TGTGCCAGCAGTCACCCTGGGGGTGTTAGTCCAGATACGCAGTATTTT. Based on the CDR3 plus reference TRBV28 and TRBJ2-3, the full variable domain is DVKVTQSSRYLVKRTGEKVFLECVQDMDHENMFWYRQDPGLGLRLIYFSYDVKMKEKGDIPEGYSVSREKKERFSLILESASTNQTSMYLCASSHPGGVSPDTQYFGPGTRLTVL.

This chain joins TRBV28 and TRBJ2-1; 12 positions agree with TRBD2. The CDR3 sequence is 15 residues long. The V gene end was trimmed by 7 bases and the J gene end by 6 bases; junction bases not matched to a gene: 7. Germline V gene lookup returns CDR1 MDHEN and CDR2 SYDVKM. The CDR3 loop is CASTPPGLAGNEQFF. The DNA for the CDR3 is TGTGCCAGCACCCCCCCGGGACTAGCGGGCAATGAGCAGTTCTTC.

A note on this clonotype: This may stem from a read error, because a much larger clone lies one nucleotide away. The CDR3: CASSYFDRGNIEAFF. DNA for the CDR3: TGTGCCAGCAGCTACTTCGACAGGGGGAACATTGAAGCTTTCTTT. The chain is built from TRBV5-5 and TRBJ1-1; 9 nucleotides align to TRBD1. Germline CDR1 and CDR2: SGHKS and YYEKEE (reference sequence). The CDR3 sequence is 15 residues long.

Concerning this clonotype itself: This sequence may be a read error, since a much larger clone differs from it by one base. The conserved phenylalanine or tryptophan normally closing the CDR3 is absent here, so this likely arose from a read error. V usage is TRBV5-1 and J usage is TRBJ1-1, with 7 bases that match TRBD1. CDR1 is SGHRS, CDR2 YFSETQ, per germline. Trimming at V came to 0 bases and at J to 6 bases, leaving 8 bases not matched to a gene. This CDR3 is built from 15 residues. CDR3 region: CASSLANQGDPEAFL. Here the CDR3 DNA reads TGCGCCAGCAGCTTGGCCAACCAGGGGGACCCTGAAGCTTTCCTT.

A few counts support this clonotype. CDR3 bases: TGTGCCAGCAGTGATTCCACCGAACGGGACAGAAGAAACACCATATATTTT. Amino acid sequence: CASSDSTERDRRNTIYF. V and J are TRBV25-1 and TRBJ1-3; 7 positions match TRBD1. Germline V gene lookup returns CDR1 MGHDK and CDR2 SYGVNS. Trimming removed 3 bases from V and 5 bases from J; junction bases left unmatched: 13. The CDR3 sequence is 17 residues long.

About this clonotype: A junction boundary mismatches the germline segment, possibly from a read error. V and J are TRBV5-1 and TRBJ2-1; D may be TRBD2 (5 bases). The CDR3 sequence is 14 residues long. Germline CDR1 reads SGHRS; CDR2 reads YFSETQ. CDR3 coding DNA: TGCGCCAGCAGCTTGGACTACCCGGGGAATGGGCAGTTCTTC. Its protein product is CASSLDYPGNGQFF.

At least ten counts were recorded for this clonotype. The chain combines TRBV6-1 with TRBJ1-1; D is possibly TRBD1 (5 bases). Per germline, CDR1 MNHNS and CDR2 SASEGT. There are 14 residues in the CDR3. V was clipped by 6 bases and J by 4 bases, with 15 bases between them. CDR3 sequence: CASSWDRFGTEAFF. The DNA of the CDR3 is TGTGCCAGCAGCTGGGACCGTTTCGGCACTGAAGCTTTCTTT.

This chain connects TRBV9 to TRBJ2-1; weak D call: TRBD2 (6 bases). The germline V gene has CDR1 SGDLS and CDR2 YYNGEE. This CDR3 contains 16 residues. The V end was cut by 0 bases, the J end by 0 bases, with 10 bases between. DNA for the CDR3: TGTGCCAGCAGCGTAGGGATTAGCGGCTCCTACAATGAGCAGTTCTTC. It encodes CASSVGISGSYNEQFF.

This clonotype occurred many times. This CDR3 is CASSFGQGARETQYF. The CDR3 DNA is TGTGCCAGCAGCTTCGGACAGGGGGCGCGAGAGACCCAGTACTTC. J is TRBJ2-5 and V is TRBV7-9, with 11 bases matching TRBD1. V was clipped by 3 bases and J by 4 bases; unmatched bases: 4. This CDR3 region has 15 residues. CDR1 SEHNR and CDR2 FQNEAQ come from the germline V gene (reference sequence).

This clonotype has only one observation. V is TRBV19 and J is TRBJ2-3; D perhaps matches TRBD1 (7 bases). The V end lost 2 bases, the J end lost 5 bases, and 14 bases lay between the germline ends. The germline gives CDR1 LNHDA, CDR2 SQIVND (reference sequence). The CDR3 is 15 amino acids. CDR3 region: CASSIQGGFGDTQYF. The CDR3 DNA is TGTGCCAGTAGTATACAGGGGGGTTTCGGAGATACGCAGTATTTT.

This clonotype was counted at least ten times. The CDR3, as DNA: TGTGCCAGCAGTTTAGGGTGGTTGAGGGACAGTTCGACCGAGCAGTACTTC. It encodes CASSLGWLRDSSTEQYF. This sequence joins TRBV12-3 or TRBV12-4 and TRBJ2-7; 7 bases are a match to TRBD1. J lost 6 bases, V lost 1 base, and 15 bases had no gene match. This CDR3 has 17 amino acids.